One sample yielded the 23 T cell receptor beta chains listed below, sequenced in a study of blood T cells in healthy people across ages. Together with a sample-barcoded 5' primer, a J-beta primer mix was included in a second PCR lasting roughly 6 to 12 cycles. TCRdb fed the 5' RACE reads into MiXCR, producing one record per CDR3 protein. Of 700,000 to 900,000 distinct CDR3 sequences listed, roughly 24% are singletons. The sample was also reused in another study, on T cells of mothers and their children.

Sequencing was carried out using blood. These receptors all come from a boy between 10 and 17 years old in good health.

This clonotype was picked up a small number of times. V gene TRBV12-3 or TRBV12-4 combines with J gene TRBJ2-5, with 12 positions matching TRBD1. The J call is uncertain, as TRBJ2-1 better fits the DNA end. CDR3 length: 15 residues. The CDR3 spells CASRRGQGASNEQFF. The DNA of the CDR3 is TGTGCCAGCAGACGGGGACAGGGGGCTTCAAATGAGCAGTTCTTC.

The rearrangement joins TRBV6-6 to TRBJ1-4; no firm D call. Germline V gene lookup returns CDR1 MNHNY and CDR2 SVGAGI (reference sequence). V was cut by 6 bases and J by 0 bases, with 11 bases left in between. CDR3 length: 15 amino acids. CDR3 in amino acids: CASSPGRTTNEKLFF. The CDR3 region has the DNA TGTGCCAGCAGCCCCGGACGGACAACTAATGAAAAACTGTTTTTT.

This clonotype has more than one count but fewer than ten. In DNA form, the CDR3 reads TGCGCCAGCACTCCCCGGACAGGGGGCGGAATGAACACCGGGGAGCTGTTTTTT. Translated, it gives CASTPRTGGGMNTGELFF. The rearrangement uses TRBV5-1 and TRBJ2-2; 11 bases are shared with TRBD1. The V segment lost 6 bases and the J segment 1 base; nucleotides outside the gene matches: 11. The CDR3 sequence is 18 residues long. Germline CDR1 and CDR2: SGHRS and YFSETQ.

This clonotype was seen a few times. The rearrangement joins TRBV6-1 to TRBJ2-4; the D is unclear. This CDR3 comprises 16 residues. Trimming pared 7 bases from V and 0 bases from J, leaving 16 bases between. Per germline, CDR1 MNHNS and CDR2 SASEGT. The CDR3, as DNA: TGTGCCAGCACTCGACTGGGCGGCATAGCCAAAAACATTCAGTACTTC. It translates to CASTRLGGIAKNIQYF.

V and J are TRBV10-3 and TRBJ1-3; the D is unclear. Germline V gene lookup returns CDR1 ENHRY and CDR2 SYGVKD. The length of the CDR3 is 12 residues. V dropped 9 bases and J dropped 0 bases, with 6 bases sitting between them. The CDR3 here is CAMTDSGNTIYF. The CDR3 bases are TGTGCCATGACGGACTCTGGAAACACCATATATTTT.

The gene calls are TRBV7-9 and TRBJ2-1; D possibly matches TRBD1 or TRBD2 (5 bases each). V was trimmed by 7 bases and J by 2 bases, leaving 12 bases between them. CDR3 size: 14 residues. The germline V gene has CDR1 SEHNR and CDR2 FQNEAQ (reference sequence). The CDR3, as DNA: TGTGCCAGCACCCAAGGGGAGACCTACAATGAGCAGTTCTTC. Translating it yields CASTQGETYNEQFF. Full variable domain (remainder filled in from reference TRBV7-9 and TRBJ2-1): DTGVSQNPRHKITKRGQNVTFRCDPISEHNRLYWYRQTLGQGPEFLTYFQNEAQLEKSRLLSDRFSAERPKGSFSTLEIQRTEQGDSAMYLCASTQGETYNEQFFGPGTRLTVL.

On this clonotype itself: One end of the junction fails to match germline, which may point to a read error. The chain recombines TRBV5-1 with TRBJ2-3; D may be TRBD2 (6 bases). The length of the CDR3 is 17 residues. Germline V lookup: CDR1 SGHRS, CDR2 YFSETQ. The CDR3 protein is CASSGWGGRLSTDTQCF. DNA for the CDR3: TGCGCCAGCAGCGGTTGGGGAGGTCGACTAAGCACAGATACGCAGTGTTTT.

This chain connects TRBV3-1 to TRBJ1-2, with D possibly TRBD1 on 5 matching bases. From germline, CDR1 is LGHDT and CDR2 YNNKEL (reference sequence). Trimming took 0 bases from V and 8 from J, leaving 13 bases between them. This CDR3 spans 14 amino acids. The CDR3: CASSQDRDGGGYTF. The CDR3 DNA reads TGTGCCAGCAGCCAAGATCGGGATGGGGGAGGCTACACCTTC.

This clonotype appeared a few times. The chain combines TRBV6-6 with TRBJ1-1; D not resolved. Germline assignment: CDR1 MNHNY and CDR2 SVGAGI (reference sequence). The CDR3 extends over 12 amino acids. Trimming left V 2 bases short and J 8 bases short, with 9 bases between. The CDR3 sequence is CASSYPPVEAFF. DNA of the CDR3: TGTGCCAGCAGTTACCCGCCGGTCGAAGCTTTCTTT.

This clonotype turned up a few times. The rearrangement uses TRBV6-5 and TRBJ1-2; D perhaps matches TRBD1 (6 bases). There are 15 residues in the CDR3. Trimming took 7 bases from V and 8 from J, leaving 23 bases between them. Germline V gene sequence: CDR1 MNHEY, CDR2 SVGAGI. In DNA, the CDR3 is TGTGCCAGCACCTTAACAAAAACAGGGTCAGAGGGCTACACCTTC. It is translated as CASTLTKTGSEGYTF.

This clonotype was picked up a small number of times. The chain joins TRBV15 to TRBJ2-1, with 11 bases aligning to TRBD2. The end of the DNA fits TRBJ2-5 better, so the J call may be wrong. Germline loops: CDR1 LNHNV, CDR2 YYDKDF (reference sequence). The CDR3 has 16 amino acids. The chain's CDR3 is CATSRPWGLAEETQYF. Written as DNA, the CDR3 is TGTGCCACCAGCAGGCCATGGGGACTAGCGGAAGAGACCCAGTACTTC.

The V gene is TRBV20-1, the J gene TRBJ1-5; D ambiguous. This CDR3 comprises 13 residues. Germline CDR1 and CDR2: DFQATT and SNEGSKA (reference sequence). V lost 5 bases and J 9 bases, leaving 17 bases between the germline ends. The CDR3 nucleotides are TGCAGTGCTTCCTCGAGACCCCGAGGGCCCCAGCATTTT. Its protein product is CSASSRPRGPQHF.

The rearrangement uses TRBV7-2 and TRBJ2-7; unclear D gene. This CDR3 has 14 residues. V gave up 1 base and J gave up 2 bases, with 9 bases separating them. The germline CDR1 and CDR2 sequences are SGHTA and FQGNSA. CDR3 nucleotides: TGTGCCAGCAGCTTAGATCCTGTTACCTACGAGCAGTACTTC. Its protein product is CASSLDPVTYEQYF.

V gene TRBV7-9 combines with J gene TRBJ2-1; either TRBD1 or TRBD2 may fit D (5 bases each). This CDR3 has 19 amino acids. CDR1 SEHNR and CDR2 FQNEAQ come from the germline V gene (reference sequence). V lost 1 base to trimming and J lost 7 bases, with 26 bases between them. The CDR3, as DNA: TGTGCCAGCAGCTTAGGGGCACCACTAAACGGGGCCACGGGGAATGAGCAGTTCTTC. Translation: CASSLGAPLNGATGNEQFF.

The rearrangement links TRBV15 to TRBJ2-1; D is undetermined. This CDR3 region has 13 residues. The V gene's germline CDR1 is LNHNV and CDR2 YYDKDF (reference sequence). The V end lost 0 bases, the J end lost 10 bases, and 10 bases lay between the germline ends. CDR3 residues: CATSRENGVEQFF. The CDR3 coding sequence is TGTGCCACCAGCAGAGAAAACGGCGTGGAGCAGTTCTTC.

This clonotype was observed a handful of times. The V call is TRBV7-9, the J call TRBJ1-6; 7 positions agree with TRBD1. J gave up 7 bases and V 1 base, and 7 bases lay outside the gene matches. Germline V gene data show CDR1 as SEHNR and CDR2 as FQNEAQ (reference sequence). The CDR3 loop spans 16 amino acids. CDR3 loop: CASSLGGGRDNSPLHF. CDR3 in DNA: TGTGCCAGCAGCTTAGGAGGGGGCCGGGACAATTCACCCCTCCACTTT.

The chain has TRBV7-3 and TRBJ2-7; 8 nucleotides line up with TRBD1. Trimming cost V 4 bases and J 0 bases; bases outside gene matches: 5. The CDR3 runs to 15 residues. In germline, CDR1 is SGHTA, CDR2 FQGTGA. The CDR3 coding sequence is TGTGCCAGCAGCTCCTACAGGGGGGCCTCCTACGAGCAGTACTTC. Translation: CASSSYRGASYEQYF.

V is TRBV6-1 and J is TRBJ1-2; unclear D gene. This CDR3 spans 12 amino acids. V lost 2 bases, J lost 3 bases, and 4 bases lay in between. CDR1 is MNHNS and CDR2 is SASEGT in the germline V gene. The chain's CDR3 is CASSEMDYGYTF. CDR3 in DNA: TGTGCCAGCAGTGAAATGGACTATGGCTACACCTTC.

In its sample, this clonotype was seen a few times. The chain links TRBV11-2 to TRBJ2-7; unclear D gene. In germline, CDR1 is SGHAT, CDR2 FQNNGV. Deletions cut 11 bases from V and 5 bases from J, with 25 bases between. This CDR3 comprises 15 residues. DNA for the CDR3: TGTGCCGCTGGCACCAATCCGTCGGCTGCGAACGAGCAGTACTTC. As protein: CAAGTNPSAANEQYF.

The rearrangement links TRBV20-1 to TRBJ2-5, with 11 bases matching TRBD2. The J call may be mistaken, given a closer DNA end match to TRBJ2-1. The CDR3 consists of 14 residues. Germline V gene sequence: CDR1 DFQATT, CDR2 SNEGSKA (reference sequence). CDR3 DNA sequence: TGCAGTGCTAGAGTAGCGGGGGGGAAGAATGAGCAGTTCTTC. Translation gives CSARVAGGKNEQFF.

This clonotype has a handful of counts. The gene calls are TRBV28 and TRBJ1-4, with 11 bases identical to TRBD1. The germline V gene has CDR1 MDHEN and CDR2 SYDVKM. CDR3 length equals 16 residues. The V gene end was trimmed by 8 bases and the J gene end by 0 bases; junction bases not matched to a gene: 5. The CDR3 is CASRDRGFTTNEKLFF. DNA for the CDR3: TGTGCCAGCCGGGACAGGGGGTTTACAACTAATGAAAAACTGTTTTTT.

The chain combines TRBV9 with TRBJ2-2, with a weak D call TRBD1 (5 bases). Between the trimmed V and J ends, which lost 3 bases and 6 bases, there was a span of 12 bases. The CDR3 consists of 14 residues. Germline CDR1 SGDLS, CDR2 YYNGEE. The CDR3 nucleotides are TGTGCCAGCAGCGATGGGCAGGGTGCCGGGGAGCTGTTTTTT. This gives the protein CASSDGQGAGELFF.

The table lists this clonotype with a few counts. This sequence joins TRBV5-4 and TRBJ2-2; the match to TRBD1 covers 7 bases. There are 15 residues in the CDR3. Trimming took 4 bases from V and 6 from J; bases not matched to a gene: 9. Germline V gene sequence: CDR1 SGHNT, CDR2 YYREEE (reference sequence). CDR3 nucleotides: TGTGCCAGCAGCCTAGGGGGCGGCTACGCCGGGGAGCTGTTTTTT. Protein: CASSLGGGYAGELFF.